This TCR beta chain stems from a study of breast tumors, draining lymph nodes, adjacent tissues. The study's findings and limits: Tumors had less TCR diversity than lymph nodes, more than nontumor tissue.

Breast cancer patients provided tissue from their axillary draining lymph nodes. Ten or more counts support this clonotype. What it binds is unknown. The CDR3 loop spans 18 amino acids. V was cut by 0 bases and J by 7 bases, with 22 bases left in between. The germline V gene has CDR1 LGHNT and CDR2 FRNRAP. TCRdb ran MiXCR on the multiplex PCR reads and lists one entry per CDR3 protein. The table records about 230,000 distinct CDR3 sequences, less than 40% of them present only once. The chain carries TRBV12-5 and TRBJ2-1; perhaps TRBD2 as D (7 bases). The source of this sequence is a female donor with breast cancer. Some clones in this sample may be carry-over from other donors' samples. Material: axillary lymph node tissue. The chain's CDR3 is CASGLVLSRGGDGNEQFF. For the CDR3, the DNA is TGTGCTAGTGGTTTGGTACTGTCGAGAGGGGGGGATGGAAATGAGCAGTTCTTC.